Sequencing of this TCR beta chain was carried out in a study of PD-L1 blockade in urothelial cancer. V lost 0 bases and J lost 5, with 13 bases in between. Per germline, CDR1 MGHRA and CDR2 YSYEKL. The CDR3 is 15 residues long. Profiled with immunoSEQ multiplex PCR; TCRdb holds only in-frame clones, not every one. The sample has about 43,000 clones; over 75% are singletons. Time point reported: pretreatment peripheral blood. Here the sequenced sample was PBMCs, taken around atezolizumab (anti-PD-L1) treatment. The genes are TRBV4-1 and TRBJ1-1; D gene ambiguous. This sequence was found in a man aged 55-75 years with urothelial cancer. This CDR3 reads CASSQDWVSGTEAFF. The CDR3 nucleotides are TGCGCCAGCAGCCAAGATTGGGTTTCGGGGACTGAAGCTTTCTTT.